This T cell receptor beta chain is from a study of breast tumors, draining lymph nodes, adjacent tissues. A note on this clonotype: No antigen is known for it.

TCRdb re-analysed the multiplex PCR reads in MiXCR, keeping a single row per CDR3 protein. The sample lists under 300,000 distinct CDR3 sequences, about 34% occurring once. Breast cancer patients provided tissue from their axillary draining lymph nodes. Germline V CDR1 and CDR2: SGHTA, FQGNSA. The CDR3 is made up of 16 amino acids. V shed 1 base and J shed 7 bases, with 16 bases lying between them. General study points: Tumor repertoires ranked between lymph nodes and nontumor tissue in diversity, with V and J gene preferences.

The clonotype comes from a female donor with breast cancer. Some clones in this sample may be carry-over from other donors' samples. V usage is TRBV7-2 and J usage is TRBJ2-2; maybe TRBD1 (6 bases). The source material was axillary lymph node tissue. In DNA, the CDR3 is TGTGCCAGCAGCTTAGGAACAGGGTTGTACATCGGGGAGCTGTTTTTT. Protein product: CASSLGTGLYIGELFF.